The 12 T cell receptor beta chains in this list originate from one sample, sequenced in a study of beta chain features in type 1 diabetes. General study points: Shortening of TCRB CDR3s, moderate but significant, appeared in all four CD4+ subsets of Type 1 diabetes patients.

Which antigens these TCRs recognize remains unknown. The entirety of the isolated RNA underwent reverse transcription, so expressed TCRB transcripts were sequenced. This table comes from immunoSEQ multiplex PCR, and its TCRdb copy is limited to in-frame clones, with some not included. The data contain fewer than 16,000 clones, around 77% of them singletons. Material for sequencing was stem cell memory CD4+ T cells from blood. The receptors stem from a woman between 18 and 29 years old with type 1 diabetes.

V usage is TRBV9 and J usage is TRBJ2-1; a possible D gene is TRBD1 (5 bases). V lost 4 bases and J lost 4, with 15 bases in between. The CDR3 is 15 amino acids. CDR1 and CDR2 (germline): SGDLS, YYNGEE. DNA for the CDR3: TGTGCCAGCAGCTTTGGACATGCTACTTACAATGAGCAGTTCTTC. Amino acids: CASSFGHATYNEQFF.

V gene TRBV29-1 combines with J gene TRBJ2-1; a possible D gene is TRBD1 (5 bases). The CDR3 extends over 14 amino acids. The germline V gene encodes CDR1 SQVTM and CDR2 ANQGSEA. The V gene lost 0 bases and the J gene lost 9 bases, with 15 bases spanning the gap. CDR3 DNA sequence: TGCAGCGTTGAAGATCTCAGGGCAGGGTCTGAGCAGTTCTTC. Amino acid sequence: CSVEDLRAGSEQFF.

V and J are TRBV11-2 and TRBJ2-7, with a tentative D call TRBD2 (5 bases). The germline V gene encodes CDR1 SGHAT and CDR2 FQNNGV. The length of the CDR3 is 17 residues. Trimming removed 4 bases from V and 3 bases from J, with 22 bases in between. The CDR3 DNA sequence: TGTGCCAGCAGCTCCGGCGGGCGAAGGACGGCAGACTACGAGCAGTACGTC. Protein sequence: CASSSGGRRTADYEQYV.

This rearrangement joins TRBV7-9 to TRBJ2-7; D is perhaps TRBD1 (6 bases). Germline V lookup: CDR1 SEHNR, CDR2 FQNEAQ (reference sequence). CDR3 size: 13 residues. Trimming stripped 8 bases from V and 2 bases from J, with 13 bases between. DNA for the CDR3: TGTGCCAGCGCACAGGGATACCCCTACGAGCAGTACTTC. The encoded protein is CASAQGYPYEQYF.

The CDR3 DNA reads as TGTGCCAGCAGTTTACAAATATCACGGGGCTACACCTTC. Its translation is CASSLQISRGYTF. The V call is TRBV28, the J call TRBJ1-2; D ambiguous. This CDR3 comprises 13 residues. Germline lookup yields CDR1 MDHEN and CDR2 SYDVKM. With 2 bases removed from V and 8 bases from J, the gap between germline ends came to 12 bases.

J is TRBJ1-2 and V is TRBV5-4, with 9 positions matching TRBD1. CDR1 is SGHNT and CDR2 is YYREEE in the germline V gene (reference sequence). The CDR3 extends over 16 amino acids. The V gene end was trimmed by 4 bases and the J gene end by 2 bases; junction bases not matched to a gene: 9. In DNA, the CDR3 is TGTGCCAGCAGCCCCCCGGGACAGGGAGGGAACTATGGCTACACCTTC. As protein: CASSPPGQGGNYGYTF.

V gene TRBV11-2 combines with J gene TRBJ2-5; 8 bases are shared with TRBD1. CDR1 SGHAT and CDR2 FQNNGV come from the germline V gene. The CDR3 consists of 13 residues. The ends lost 9 bases at V and 1 base at J; junction bases unmatched: 4. Written as DNA, the CDR3 is TGTGCCAGTTCAGGGGGCCTCCAAGAGACCCAGTACTTC. As protein: CASSGGLQETQYF.

The chain carries TRBV28 and TRBJ2-1, with D possibly TRBD1 on 6 matching bases. Germline lookup yields CDR1 MDHEN and CDR2 SYDVKM. The CDR3 contains 13 residues. This chain's CDR3 is CVSGDHSYNEQFF. Here the CDR3 DNA reads TGTGTCTCAGGGGACCACTCCTACAATGAGCAGTTCTTC. Full variable domain (remainder filled in from reference TRBV28 and TRBJ2-1): DVKVTQSSRYLVKRTGEKVFLECVQDMDHENMFWYRQDPGLGLRLIYFSYDVKMKEKGDIPEGYSVSREKKERFSLILESASTNQTSMYLCVSGDHSYNEQFFGPGTRLTVL.

This sequence joins TRBV27 and TRBJ2-7, with D possibly TRBD2 on 6 matching bases. This CDR3 has 14 amino acids. V was shortened by 5 bases and J by 7 bases, with 18 bases between the two germline ends. CDR1 and CDR2 from the germline V gene are MNHEY and SMNVEV (reference sequence). The CDR3 is CASSPWDSSWEQYF. CDR3 coding DNA: TGTGCCAGCAGTCCTTGGGACTCCAGTTGGGAGCAGTACTTC.

The rearrangement joins TRBV7-9 to TRBJ1-1, with 7 bases that match TRBD1. The CDR3 extends over 16 amino acids. Germline trimming cut 5 bases from V and 4 bases from J; bases unmatched to any gene: 13. The germline CDR1 and CDR2 sequences are SEHNR and FQNEAQ (reference sequence). In DNA form, the CDR3 reads TGTGCCAGCAGCCAAAGCGGAGGGGGCCGGGGCACTGAAGCTTTCTTT. Translated: CASSQSGGGRGTEAFF.

The V and J genes are TRBV10-2 and TRBJ2-4; D may be TRBD2 (6 bases). Trimming took off 4 bases at V and 5 bases at J, with 18 bases between the two ends. Germline CDR1 and CDR2: WSHSY and SAAADI. The CDR3 is 16 residues long. CDR3 amino acids: CASSASKWRDENIQYF. For the CDR3, the DNA is TGCGCCAGCAGTGCATCCAAGTGGCGGGACGAAAACATTCAGTACTTC.

The rearrangement links TRBV5-1 to TRBJ2-1; 7 bases align to TRBD2. Germline assignment: CDR1 SGHRS and CDR2 YFSETQ. The ends lost 0 bases at V and 2 bases at J; junction bases unmatched: 8. The CDR3 is made up of 17 amino acids. The CDR3 is CASSLGFRLAAYNEQFF. The CDR3 DNA reads TGCGCCAGCAGCTTGGGCTTTCGGCTAGCGGCCTACAATGAGCAGTTCTTC. Full variable domain (rest looked up from reference TRBV5-1 and TRBJ2-1): KAGVTQTPRYLIKTRGQQVTLSCSPISGHRSVSWYQQTPGQGLQFLFEYFSETQRNKGNFPGRFSGRQFSNSRSEMNVSTLELGDSALYLCASSLGFRLAAYNEQFFGPGTRLTVL.